The 14 T cell receptor beta chains below come from one sample, sequenced in a study of cytomegalovirus exposure and HLA in healthy donors. PCR was performed using 60 Vbeta and 13 Jbeta primers. Generated by immunoSEQ multiplex PCR, the TCRdb table keeps only in-frame clones and is missing some. The table lists roughly 170,000 clones, roughly 70% of them singletons. Input material: PBMCs. Receptors originate from a girl under 18 in good health and CMV-seronegative.

V gene TRBV5-4 combines with J gene TRBJ2-7, with D uncertain. The CDR3 length is 14 residues. V was shortened by 0 bases and J by 5 bases, with 12 bases between the two germline ends. The germline V gene encodes CDR1 SGHNT and CDR2 YYREEE (reference sequence). The CDR3 is CASSLEPRTHEQYF. CDR3 in DNA: TGTGCCAGCAGCTTGGAGCCTAGAACCCACGAGCAGTACTTC. The whole variable domain, filled in from reference TRBV5-4 and TRBJ2-7, reads ETGVTQSPTHLIKTRGQQVTLRCSSQSGHNTVSWYQQALGQGPQFIFQYYREEENGRGNFPPRFSGLQFPNYSSELNVNALELDDSALYLCASSLEPRTHEQYFGPGTRLTVT.

The chain is built from TRBV27 and TRBJ2-7; TRBD2 might be the D (6 bases). V was trimmed by 6 bases and J by 3 bases, leaving 21 bases between them. There are 16 residues in the CDR3. Germline CDR1 is MNHEY and CDR2 is SMNVEV (reference sequence). The CDR3 is CASSALGGGDLYEQYF. CDR3 DNA: TGTGCCAGCAGCGCCCTGGGAGGAGGAGATCTCTACGAGCAGTACTTC.

The CDR3 sequence: CASKLAGSGQETQYF. In DNA, the CDR3 is TGTGCCAGCAAGCTAGCGGGGTCGGGCCAAGAGACCCAGTACTTC. The chain is built from TRBV2 and TRBJ2-5; 9 bases map to TRBD2. The CDR3 consists of 15 residues. Unmatched junction bases numbered 7, after V lost 7 bases and J lost 1 base. Per the germline V gene, CDR1 is SNHLY and CDR2 is FYNNEI.

The rearrangement links TRBV5-6 to TRBJ1-2, with a possible D match to TRBD1 (5 bases). The CDR3 length is 12 residues. Trimming took off 6 bases at V and 6 bases at J, with 12 bases between the two ends. Germline CDR1 SGHDT, CDR2 YYEEEE. The CDR3 DNA reads as TGTGCCAGCAACAGAGCACAGGATGGCTACACCTTC. This encodes CASNRAQDGYTF.

V and J are TRBV4-1 and TRBJ2-2, with D tentatively TRBD2 (6 bases). Looked up from germline, CDR1 is MGHRA and CDR2 is YSYEKL. The CDR3 runs to 18 residues. The germline V and J ends were trimmed by 8 bases and 1 base, with 23 bases remaining between them. The CDR3 region is CASAVRIAEIMNTGELFF. The CDR3 bases are TGCGCCAGCGCCGTGAGGATAGCGGAGATAATGAACACCGGGGAGCTGTTTTTT.

CDR3 nucleotide sequence: TGTGCCAGCAGCATTCTGGGACTAGCGGGGTTAGAGACCCAGTACTTC. It yields the protein CASSILGLAGLETQYF. The chain uses TRBV9 and TRBJ2-5; TRBD2 aligns across 13 bases. The CDR3 loop spans 16 amino acids. The ends lost 4 bases at V and 4 bases at J; junction bases unmatched: 7. Germline CDR1 reads SGDLS; CDR2 reads YYNGEE.

V gene TRBV9 combines with J gene TRBJ2-2; D perhaps matches TRBD2 (6 bases). The CDR3 has 13 residues. Germline V gives CDR1 SGDLS, CDR2 YYNGEE. With 5 bases removed from V and 7 bases from J, the gap between germline ends came to 12 bases. This CDR3 reads CASSRGLGGELFF. The CDR3, as DNA: TGTGCCAGCAGTCGGGGACTTGGCGGGGAGCTGTTTTTT.

The J gene is TRBJ2-3, the V gene TRBV5-1, with D possibly matching TRBD1 (6 bases). V lost 0 bases and J lost 0, with 8 bases in between. CDR1 is SGHRS, CDR2 YFSETQ, per germline. There are 15 residues in the CDR3. CDR3 in DNA: TGCGCCAGCAGCTTGGCGCAGGGGAGCACAGATACGCAGTATTTT. Amino acid sequence: CASSLAQGSTDTQYF.

This rearrangement joins TRBV9 to TRBJ2-1, with 9 bases lining up with TRBD1. The germline CDR1 and CDR2 sequences are SGDLS and YYNGEE. CDR3 length: 16 amino acids. V dropped 0 bases and J dropped 8; count of bases not matched to a gene: 9. CDR3 sequence (DNA): TGTGCCAGCAGCGTAGGGGAGGGACAGGGTTGGGATGAGCAGTTCTTC. Translated, it gives CASSVGEGQGWDEQFF.

The rearrangement uses TRBV5-1 and TRBJ2-1, with D possibly TRBD1 on 5 matching bases. V gave up 3 bases and J gave up 9 bases, with 19 bases separating them. CDR1 and CDR2 from the germline V gene are SGHRS and YFSETQ. The CDR3 contains 15 residues. CDR3 bases: TGCGCCAGCAGCTACAACAGAAACTACCAGGGTGAGCAGTTCTTC. This translates into CASSYNRNYQGEQFF.

This clone was found a few times. V gene TRBV7-9 combines with J gene TRBJ2-3; D unresolved. The germline V gene encodes CDR1 SEHNR and CDR2 FQNEAQ (reference sequence). This CDR3 is built from 11 residues. V lost 5 bases and J lost 6, with 6 bases in between. The CDR3 loop is CASSPKDTQYF. DNA of the CDR3: TGTGCCAGCAGCCCTAAGGATACGCAGTATTTT.

This rearrangement joins TRBV7-9 to TRBJ2-6; D may be TRBD2 (6 bases). The V end lost 5 bases, the J end lost 8 bases, and 10 bases lay between the germline ends. The length of the CDR3 is 13 residues. Germline V gene data show CDR1 as SEHNR and CDR2 as FQNEAQ (reference sequence). The DNA for the CDR3 is TGTGCCAGCAGCCCGGAGGGATCCAACGTCCTGACTTTC. This gives the protein CASSPEGSNVLTF.

The V call is TRBV9, the J call TRBJ1-2; D uncertain. The CDR3 covers 15 residues. The V end was cut by 3 bases, the J end by 0 bases, with 12 bases between. Germline V gives CDR1 SGDLS, CDR2 YYNGEE. CDR3 amino acids: CASSGWASSNYGYTF. Written as DNA, the CDR3 is TGTGCCAGCAGCGGATGGGCCAGTTCTAACTATGGCTACACCTTC.

V gene TRBV5-1 combines with J gene TRBJ1-2; possible D gene TRBD1, 5 bases. Germline V CDR1 and CDR2: SGHRS, YFSETQ. The CDR3 is 20 amino acids. V lost 4 bases and J lost 4, with 32 bases in between. Here the CDR3 reads CASSLGTTMAGVQSGYGYTF. In DNA form, the CDR3 reads TGCGCCAGCAGCCTGGGGACCACCATGGCGGGGGTTCAGTCTGGCTATGGCTACACCTTC.